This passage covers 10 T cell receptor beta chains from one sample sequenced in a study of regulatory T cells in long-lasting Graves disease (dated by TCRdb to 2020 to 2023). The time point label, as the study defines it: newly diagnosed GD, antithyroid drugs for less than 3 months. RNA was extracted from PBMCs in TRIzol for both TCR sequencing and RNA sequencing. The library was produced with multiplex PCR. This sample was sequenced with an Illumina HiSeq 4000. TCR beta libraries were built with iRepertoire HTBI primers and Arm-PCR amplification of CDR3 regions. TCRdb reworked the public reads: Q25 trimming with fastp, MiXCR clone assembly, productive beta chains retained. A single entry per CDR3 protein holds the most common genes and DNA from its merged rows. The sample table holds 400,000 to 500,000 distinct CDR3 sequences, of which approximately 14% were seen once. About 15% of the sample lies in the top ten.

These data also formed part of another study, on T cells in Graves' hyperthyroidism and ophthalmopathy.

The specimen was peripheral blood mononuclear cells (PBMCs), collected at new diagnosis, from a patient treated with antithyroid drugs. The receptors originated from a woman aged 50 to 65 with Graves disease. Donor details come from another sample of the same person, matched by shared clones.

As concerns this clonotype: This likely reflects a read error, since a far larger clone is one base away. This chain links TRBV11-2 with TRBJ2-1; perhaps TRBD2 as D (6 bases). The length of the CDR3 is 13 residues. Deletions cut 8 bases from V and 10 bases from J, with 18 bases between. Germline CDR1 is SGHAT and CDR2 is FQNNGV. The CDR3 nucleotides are TGTGCCAGCGCCCGGGGCGGGACCTACGAGCAGTTCTTC. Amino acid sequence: CASARGGTYEQFF.

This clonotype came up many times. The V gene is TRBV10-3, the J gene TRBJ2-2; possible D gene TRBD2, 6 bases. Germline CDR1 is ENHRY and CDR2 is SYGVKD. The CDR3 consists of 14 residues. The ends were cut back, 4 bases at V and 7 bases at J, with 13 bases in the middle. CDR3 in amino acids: CAISGGTFGGELFF. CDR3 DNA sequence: TGTGCCATCAGTGGCGGGACCTTCGGCGGGGAGCTGTTTTTT.

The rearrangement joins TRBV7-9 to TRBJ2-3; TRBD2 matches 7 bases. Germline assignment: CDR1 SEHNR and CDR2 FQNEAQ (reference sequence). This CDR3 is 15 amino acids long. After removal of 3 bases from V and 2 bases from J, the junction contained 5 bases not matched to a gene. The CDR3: CASSFLAATTDTQYF. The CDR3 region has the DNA TGTGCCAGCAGCTTCCTAGCGGCCACCACAGATACGCAGTATTTT. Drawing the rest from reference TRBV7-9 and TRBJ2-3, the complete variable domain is DTGVSQNPRHKITKRGQNVTFRCDPISEHNRLYWYRQTLGQGPEFLTYFQNEAQLEKSRLLSDRFSAERPKGSFSTLEIQRTEQGDSAMYLCASSFLAATTDTQYFGPGTRLTVL.

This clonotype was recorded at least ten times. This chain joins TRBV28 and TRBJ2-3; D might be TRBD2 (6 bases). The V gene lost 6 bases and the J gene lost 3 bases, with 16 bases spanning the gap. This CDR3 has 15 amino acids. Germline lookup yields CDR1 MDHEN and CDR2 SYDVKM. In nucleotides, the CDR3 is TGTGCCAGCAGCCTCGGGACTCTTAATACAGATACGCAGTATTTT. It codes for CASSLGTLNTDTQYF.

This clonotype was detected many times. The CDR3 here is CASSQYELTEAFF. As DNA, the CDR3 is TGTGCCAGCAGCCAATATGAACTCACTGAAGCTTTCTTT. The chain has TRBV3-1 and TRBJ1-1; no reliable D call. Trimming pared 2 bases from V and 4 bases from J, leaving 8 bases between. The length of the CDR3 is 13 residues. Germline CDR1 reads LGHDT; CDR2 reads YNNKEL (reference sequence).

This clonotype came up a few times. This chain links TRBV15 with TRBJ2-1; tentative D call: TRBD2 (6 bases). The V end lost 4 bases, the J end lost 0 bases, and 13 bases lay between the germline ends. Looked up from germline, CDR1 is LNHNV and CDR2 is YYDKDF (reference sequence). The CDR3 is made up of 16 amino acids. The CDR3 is CATSTPSDSSYNEQFF. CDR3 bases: TGTGCCACCAGCACCCCTAGCGACTCCTCCTACAATGAGCAGTTCTTC.

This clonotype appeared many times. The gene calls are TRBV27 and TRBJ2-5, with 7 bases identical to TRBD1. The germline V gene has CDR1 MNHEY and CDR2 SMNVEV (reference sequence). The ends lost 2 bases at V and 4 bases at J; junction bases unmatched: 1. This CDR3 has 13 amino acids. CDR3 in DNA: TGTGCCAGCAGTTTACAGGGGGTAGAGACCCAGTACTTC. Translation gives CASSLQGVETQYF.

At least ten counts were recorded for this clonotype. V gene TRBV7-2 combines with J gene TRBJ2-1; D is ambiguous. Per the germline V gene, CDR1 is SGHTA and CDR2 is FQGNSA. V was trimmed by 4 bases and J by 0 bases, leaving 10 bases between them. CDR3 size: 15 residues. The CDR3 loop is CASSSYSSSYNEQFF. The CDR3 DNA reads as TGTGCCAGCAGCTCCTACTCAAGCTCCTACAATGAGCAGTTCTTC.

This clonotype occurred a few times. The CDR3 is CASSPPGRGAGANVLTF. The CDR3 coding sequence is TGTGCCAGCTCACCACCAGGGCGAGGGGCTGGGGCCAACGTCCTGACTTTC. The chain is built from TRBV18 and TRBJ2-6, with D possibly called TRBD1 or TRBD2 (5 bases each). This CDR3 has 17 amino acids. CDR1 is KGHSH and CDR2 is LQKENI in the germline V gene. V was pared by 0 bases and J by 2 bases, with 11 bases between.

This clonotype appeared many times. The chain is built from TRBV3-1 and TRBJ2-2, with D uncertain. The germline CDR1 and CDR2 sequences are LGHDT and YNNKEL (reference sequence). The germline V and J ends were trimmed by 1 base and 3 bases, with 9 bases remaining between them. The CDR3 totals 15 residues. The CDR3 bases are TGTGCCAGCAGCCAAGGTCACAGCTACACCGGGGAGCTGTTTTTT. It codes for CASSQGHSYTGELFF.